This T cell receptor beta chain was recorded in a study of monozygotic twins with inflammatory bowel disease. There are 14 residues in the CDR3. CDR1 is DFQATT and CDR2 is SNEGSKA in the germline V gene (reference sequence). No DNA is given; TCRdb re-called the 5' RACE reads and lists each CDR3 protein once. The repertoire shows about 300,000 distinct CDR3 sequences; the top ten hold more than 4.5%. Unfractionated whole blood yielded total RNA, and T cells were not sorted. The specimen sequenced was blood. This TCR came from a human donor with ulcerative colitis or Crohn's disease, or a healthy co-twin of an affected twin (not recorded which). The chain uses TRBV20-1 and TRBJ1-6; the TCRdb call, TRBD1, lacks DNA for checking. This chain's CDR3 is CSARDTFYNSPLHF.